These 20 T cell receptor beta chains came from one sample sequenced in a study of cytomegalovirus exposure and HLA in healthy donors. Researchers ran the PCR with 60 Vbeta and 13 Jbeta primers. The data were produced by immunoSEQ multiplex PCR, yet TCRdb's version contains in-frame clones alone and is incomplete. Of approximately 150,000 clones listed, roughly 74% are singletons. The source material was PBMCs. The source of these receptors is a man aged 35-49 years in good health and CMV-seronegative.

This clone was counted between two and nine times. J is TRBJ1-1 and V is TRBV5-1, with unresolved D. The V end lost 5 bases, the J end lost 2 bases, and 10 bases lay between the germline ends. The CDR3 sequence is 13 residues long. The germline V gene encodes CDR1 SGHRS and CDR2 YFSETQ. The CDR3 loop reads CASRKELNTEAFF. The DNA of the CDR3 is TGCGCCAGCAGGAAAGAACTAAACACTGAAGCTTTCTTT. Together with reference TRBV5-1 and TRBJ1-1, the CDR3 gives the full variable domain: KAGVTQTPRYLIKTRGQQVTLSCSPISGHRSVSWYQQTPGQGLQFLFEYFSETQRNKGNFPGRFSGRQFSNSRSEMNVSTLELGDSALYLCASRKELNTEAFFGQGTRLTVV.

This clone has only a few counts. J is TRBJ2-3 and V is TRBV10-3, with 12 bases fitting TRBD2. V lost 7 bases and J lost 0; bases outside the gene matches: 5. CDR3 length: 16 residues. The V gene's germline CDR1 is ENHRY and CDR2 SYGVKD. The CDR3: CAIKTSGGGSTDTQYF. The CDR3 DNA reads as TGTGCCATCAAGACTAGCGGGGGTGGGAGCACAGATACGCAGTATTTT.

This chain links TRBV25-1 with TRBJ1-6; no reliable D call. CDR1 and CDR2 from the germline V gene are MGHDK and SYGVNS. The CDR3 has 15 amino acids. With 1 base removed from V and 10 bases from J, the gap between germline ends came to 14 bases. The CDR3 coding sequence is TGTGCCAGCAGTGAATTTGGAGTGGTAGGATCACCCCTCCACTTT. It is translated as CASSEFGVVGSPLHF.

The CDR3 spells CASSFRDRGEAFF. CDR3 coding DNA: TGTGCCAGCAGCTTTCGGGACAGGGGTGAAGCTTTCTTT. V usage is TRBV7-2 and J usage is TRBJ1-1; 10 bases are shared with TRBD1. Per the germline V gene, CDR1 is SGHTA and CDR2 is FQGNSA. The CDR3 covers 13 residues. The V gene end was trimmed by 3 bases and the J gene end by 7 bases; junction bases not matched to a gene: 2.

The chain uses TRBV13 and TRBJ1-2; possibly TRBD1 for D (5 bases). Per germline, CDR1 PRHDT and CDR2 FYEKMQ (reference sequence). The CDR3 runs 13 residues. Between the trimmed V and J ends, which lost 2 bases and 7 bases, there was a span of 11 bases. CDR3 coding DNA: TGTGCCAGCAGCTTAAAAAGGGGCTGTGGCTACACCTTC. Protein product: CASSLKRGCGYTF.

The chain combines TRBV11-3 with TRBJ2-1; TRBD1 might be the D (7 bases). V gave up 5 bases and J gave up 0 bases, with 14 bases separating them. The CDR3 sequence is 16 residues long. CDR1 and CDR2 (germline): SGHNT, YENEEA. Here the CDR3 reads CASSNPQGGSYNEQFF. The CDR3 DNA follows: TGTGCCAGCAGCAACCCTCAGGGGGGCTCCTACAATGAGCAGTTCTTC.

The V and J genes are TRBV7-2 and TRBJ2-3; D is unresolved. V was cut by 6 bases and J by 3 bases, with 4 bases left in between. CDR3 size: 11 residues. Germline V gives CDR1 SGHTA, CDR2 FQGNSA. The CDR3 reads CASSRTDTQYF. In DNA, the CDR3 is TGTGCCAGCAGTCGGACAGATACGCAGTATTTT.

The chain couples TRBV27 to TRBJ2-6; unclear D gene. The CDR3 is 16 residues long. Germline CDR1 and CDR2: MNHEY and SMNVEV (reference sequence). Trimming removed 10 bases from V and 1 base from J, with 17 bases in between. Here the CDR3 reads CATKTFLRSGANVLTF. The CDR3 DNA reads as TGTGCCACAAAGACATTTCTGCGATCTGGGGCCAACGTCCTGACTTTC.

Regarding this clone: Other DNA sequences in the same sample also yield this CDR3. V and J are TRBV2 and TRBJ2-5; D is uncertain. The V gene's germline CDR1 is SNHLY and CDR2 FYNNEI. The CDR3 loop spans 12 amino acids. Trimming took 6 bases from V and 0 from J, leaving 5 bases between them. The CDR3 region has the DNA TGTGCCAGCAGCTTATACCAAGAGACCCAGTACTTC. Translated: CASSLYQETQYF. The full variable domain, its missing parts supplied by reference TRBV2 and TRBJ2-5, is EPEVTQTPSHQVTQMGQEVILRCVPISNHLYFYWYRQILGQKVEFLVSFYNNEISEKSEIFDDQFSVERPDGSNFTLKIRSTKLEDSAMYFCASSLYQETQYFGPGTRLLVL.

The chain employs TRBV7-9 and TRBJ2-1; weak D call: TRBD2 (6 bases). The CDR3 length is 13 residues. Germline V gene sequence: CDR1 SEHNR, CDR2 FQNEAQ (reference sequence). V was shortened by 1 base and J by 6 bases, with 7 bases between the two germline ends. CDR3 sequence: CASSLVGGNEQFF. In DNA, the CDR3 is TGTGCCAGCAGCTTAGTGGGGGGCAATGAGCAGTTCTTC.

V and J are TRBV5-1 and TRBJ1-1; tentative D call: TRBD1 (5 bases). The CDR3 is 15 residues long. Looked up from germline, CDR1 is SGHRS and CDR2 is YFSETQ. The V and J ends lost 4 bases and 0 bases respectively, with 13 bases between them. The CDR3 bases are TGCGCCAGCAGCCGTCTGACAGACTTGAACACTGAAGCTTTCTTT. Translating it yields CASSRLTDLNTEAFF.

V gene TRBV5-1 combines with J gene TRBJ1-6; a possible D gene is TRBD1 (5 bases). The CDR3 length is 17 residues. Germline values: CDR1 SGHRS, CDR2 YFSETQ. The ends were cut back, 4 bases at V and 0 bases at J, with 14 bases in the middle. CDR3: CASSPAGPGSYNSPLHF. The CDR3 coding sequence is TGCGCCAGCAGCCCAGCAGGGCCAGGCTCCTATAATTCACCCCTCCACTTT.

This clone was detected a few times. The chain couples TRBV5-6 to TRBJ1-1, with TRBD1 matching 11 bases. Unmatched junction bases numbered 7, after V lost 4 bases and J lost 8 bases. There are 14 residues in the CDR3. Germline loops: CDR1 SGHDT, CDR2 YYEEEE. As DNA, the CDR3 is TGTGCCAGCAGCCCCTGGACAGGGGGCGGAGAAGCTTTCTTT. This encodes CASSPWTGGGEAFF.

In this sample, this clone turned up once. J is TRBJ2-4 and V is TRBV10-3; D is undetermined. Trimming removed 4 bases from V and 5 bases from J, with 12 bases in between. The CDR3 is 14 residues long. Germline values: CDR1 ENHRY, CDR2 SYGVKD. The CDR3 protein is CAISAIVFENIQYF. The CDR3 nucleotides are TGTGCCATCAGTGCAATAGTGTTCGAAAACATTCAGTACTTC.

The J gene is TRBJ1-1, the V gene TRBV5-1; D call uncertain. V was trimmed by 4 bases and J by 5 bases, leaving 15 bases between them. The CDR3 covers 14 residues. In germline, CDR1 is SGHRS, CDR2 YFSETQ. The CDR3, as DNA: TGCGCCAGCAGCAGGGAGGTAACTGGGACTGAAGCTTTCTTT. Protein: CASSREVTGTEAFF.

The rearrangement joins TRBV12-5 to TRBJ1-6; perhaps TRBD1 as D (5 bases). Germline V lookup: CDR1 LGHNT, CDR2 FRNRAP. The CDR3 totals 12 residues. Trimming took off 2 bases at V and 14 bases at J, with 10 bases between the two ends. CDR3 nucleotides: TGTGCTAGTGGTTTGTCCGGGGGGGCCCTCCACTTT. Amino acid sequence: CASGLSGGALHF.

The chain links TRBV18 to TRBJ2-1; TRBD2 matches 14 bases. CDR3 length equals 17 residues. Unmatched junction bases numbered 10, after V lost 4 bases and J lost 8 bases. Germline V lookup: CDR1 KGHSH, CDR2 LQKENI. CDR3 protein: CASSRGLAGAPPDEQFF. CDR3 in DNA: TGTGCCAGCTCACGGGGACTAGCGGGGGCCCCTCCGGATGAGCAGTTCTTC. Full variable domain (outside the CDR3, taken from reference TRBV18 and TRBJ2-1): NAGVMQNPRHLVRRRGQEARLRCSPMKGHSHVYWYRQLPEEGLKFMVYLQKENIIDESGMPKERFSAEFPKEGPSILRIQQVVRGDSAAYFCASSRGLAGAPPDEQFFGPGTRLTVL.

J is TRBJ1-1 and V is TRBV7-8; no firm D call. The length of the CDR3 is 15 residues. Germline CDR1 SGHVS, CDR2 FQNEAQ. The V and J ends lost 4 bases and 0 bases respectively, with 12 bases between them. The CDR3 region has the DNA TGTGCCAGCAGCTCCCCCCTGTATATGAACACTGAAGCTTTCTTT. Translated: CASSSPLYMNTEAFF.

The chain combines TRBV6-5 with TRBJ1-6, with D uncertain. The V and J ends lost 8 bases and 0 bases respectively, with 11 bases between them. The CDR3 has 15 residues. In germline, CDR1 is MNHEY, CDR2 SVGAGI. The chain's CDR3 is CASGRESSYNSPLHF. DNA for the CDR3: TGTGCCAGCGGTAGGGAGAGCTCCTATAATTCACCCCTCCACTTT.

This chain links TRBV28 with TRBJ1-6, with TRBD1 matching over 10 bases. After removal of 5 bases from V and 8 bases from J, the junction contained 6 bases not matched to a gene. CDR3 size: 15 residues. CDR1 MDHEN and CDR2 SYDVKM come from the germline V gene. In DNA form, the CDR3 reads TGTGCCAGCAGTACAACCGGGACAGGGGATTCACCCCTCCACTTT. Translating gives CASSTTGTGDSPLHF.